The entry below describes one T cell receptor (beta chain). Its antigen remains undetermined. Base qualities are not recorded, but no much larger clone differs from it by a single base. These data originate in a study of CD8 T cells in Susac syndrome (dated by TCRdb to 2018 to 2020). With regard to the full study: Among the Susac syndrome patients who were sequenced, clinically active disease was present in six and clinical remission was observed in 8 or 9. Susac syndrome patients were therapy-naive, on corticosteroids (some also receiving IVIg), or on IVIg alone at blood withdrawal. Repertoire sequencing was used to test whether CD8+ T cell activation and differentiation in Susac syndrome was antigen driven. CD8+ T cell repertoire clonality was compared between some 13 healthy donors, some 14 Susac syndrome patients and about 15 multiple sclerosis patients. Study-level results and caveats: In the total CD8+ and CD8+ TEMRA repertoires, over 15 and five Susac-specific public clones, respectively, were identified. The TCR sequencing and HLA analysis was acknowledged to have included a relatively small number of individuals. Susac syndrome CD8+ repertoires showed clonal expansion, highest in CD8+ TEMRA cells and greater in clinically active than remitting patients.

RNA was extracted using the RNeasy kit, and roughly 0.5 to 1 microgram was reverse transcribed with random hexamers. TCR beta CDR3 regions were amplified with the immunoSEQ multiplex PCR assay covering 54 Vbeta and 13 Jbeta segments. PCR amplification bias was corrected using a synthetic template baseline for primer optimization and computational correction. The study's processing was this. Reads were annotated to V, D and J genes according to IMGT and were analyzed with immunoSEQ Analyzer, with only productive sequences retained. Clonality was calculated as one minus the Shannon entropy normalized by log2 of the number of productive unique sequences. For each patient and control, public and private clones were evaluated within the 100 most prevalent clones. Clones were defined as Susac-specific when absent from the healthy and MS cohorts, from about 1,100 published viral clones and from other ImmuneACCESS disease sequences. TCRdb's own reprocessing of the public reads used fastp at Q25 and MiXCR and kept productive beta chains. Here each entry gathers all rows of one CDR3 protein and keeps the most common genes and DNA. None of the V and J calls come from the authors' own analysis; TCRdb made them. In this sample the table shows nearly 110,000 distinct CDR3 sequences, 94% of which occur a single time. The top ten constitute around 0.41% of the sample.

The CDR3 measures 16 amino acids from cysteine to phenylalanine. The DNA shown is the 48-base CDR3, in frame from base 1. CDR1 and CDR2, looked up from the germline V gene, are LGHNA and YSLEER. V is pared back by 0 bases and J by 0 bases, with 9 bases lying between the germline termini. Peripheral blood CD8+ and CD4+ T cells from healthy donors, Susac syndrome patients and multiple sclerosis patients were profiled by high-throughput TCR beta sequencing. Recently defined diagnostic criteria for definite or probable disease were met by the Susac syndrome patients. Bulk CD8+ and CD4+ T cells were purified magnetically by negative isolation, whereas CD8+ TEMRA cells were enriched by FACS. Blood was collected in EDTA tubes and processed within 24 hours, with PBMCs isolated through density gradient centrifugation. PBMCs intended for TCR sequencing were frozen in liquid nitrogen and were later thawed in a 37 degrees C water bath. A purity of at least 90% was achieved for sorted or isolated CD4+, CD8+ and CD8+ TEMRA cells.

The TCR sequence derives from a human donor with Susac syndrome. Sequencing was carried out using CD8+ T cells from PBMCs. The rearranged chain carries TRBV4-3 and TRBJ1-3; there is no confident call for the D gene. Read as DNA, the sequence is TGCGCCAGCAGCCAAGATAAGGTCACCTCTGGAAACACCATATATTTT. This translates into CASSQDKVTSGNTIYF.